The 31 T cell receptor beta chains presented below share a single source sample, sequenced in a study of T cell responses to AZD1222 COVID-19 vaccine. Produced via immunoSEQ multiplex PCR; TCRdb's table is partial and in-frame only. This sample has 92,000 or so clones; 80% to 90% occur once, and the top ten carry roughly 1.7%. This material consisted of peripheral blood, taken on day 0 of AZD1222 vaccination. Receptor source: an adult in good health.

This chain joins TRBV5-1 and TRBJ1-3; D not resolved. The CDR3 has 15 residues. Per the germline V gene, CDR1 is SGHRS and CDR2 is YFSETQ. Trimming stripped 0 bases from V and 0 bases from J, with 7 bases between. CDR3 bases: TGCGCCAGCAGCTTGGGACAAAGCTCTGGAAACACCATATATTTT. It translates to CASSLGQSSGNTIYF.

The V gene is TRBV18, the J gene TRBJ1-1, with D unclear. V was cut by 0 bases and J by 8 bases, with 7 bases left in between. CDR1 and CDR2 (germline): KGHSH, LQKENI. This CDR3 region has 12 residues. The CDR3 sequence is CASSPPGREAFF. CDR3 nucleotides: TGTGCCAGCTCACCACCGGGGAGAGAAGCTTTCTTT.

The rearrangement links TRBV7-2 to TRBJ1-4; D is undetermined. The germline CDR1 and CDR2 sequences are SGHTA and FQGNSA. This CDR3 is 13 amino acids long. V shed 5 bases and J shed 7 bases, with 11 bases lying between them. The CDR3 loop reads CASSRYLFEKLFF. The CDR3 nucleotides are TGTGCCAGCAGCCGCTACTTATTTGAAAAACTGTTTTTT. Full variable domain (outside the CDR3, taken from reference TRBV7-2 and TRBJ1-4): GAGVSQSPSNKVTEKGKDVELRCDPISGHTALYWYRQSLGQGLEFLIYFQGNSAPDKSGLPSDRFSAERTGGSVSTLTIQRTQQEDSAVYLCASSRYLFEKLFFGSGTQLSVL.

The J gene is TRBJ2-5, the V gene TRBV4-3; 9 positions match TRBD2. The CDR3 sequence is 15 residues long. Per the germline V gene, CDR1 is LGHNA and CDR2 is YSLEER. Losses at the gene ends were 0 bases for V and 6 bases for J; bases not matched to a gene: 5. Here the CDR3 reads CASSQDAGGRKTQYF. CDR3 coding DNA: TGCGCCAGCAGCCAAGATGCGGGGGGGCGGAAGACCCAGTACTTC.

The chain joins TRBV7-9 to TRBJ1-4; the D is unclear. Germline V lookup: CDR1 SEHNR, CDR2 FQNEAQ (reference sequence). V lost 2 bases, J lost 10 bases, and 5 bases lay in between. This CDR3 contains 11 residues. This CDR3 reads CASSLLGKLFF. The CDR3 DNA is TGTGCCAGCAGCTTACTGGGAAAACTGTTTTTT. The variable domain in full, completed from reference TRBV7-9 and TRBJ1-4, reads DTGVSQNPRHKITKRGQNVTFRCDPISEHNRLYWYRQTLGQGPEFLTYFQNEAQLEKSRLLSDRFSAERPKGSFSTLEIQRTEQGDSAMYLCASSLLGKLFFGSGTQLSVL.

The V call is TRBV5-6, the J call TRBJ2-7; 7 bases agree with TRBD1. J was trimmed by 0 bases and V by 4 bases; bases with no gene match: 19. The germline gives CDR1 SGHDT, CDR2 YYEEEE. The CDR3 runs 19 residues. CDR3 sequence (DNA): TGTGCCAGCAGCCGGACCGGGACAGATCTGATATTTAGCTCCTACGAGCAGTACTTC. This codes for CASSRTGTDLIFSSYEQYF.

This chain uses TRBV28 with TRBJ1-2, with D perhaps TRBD1 (6 bases). From germline, CDR1 is MDHEN and CDR2 SYDVKM. V was clipped by 5 bases and J by 4 bases, with 11 bases between them. This CDR3 comprises 13 residues. CDR3 amino acids: CASSGDRIYGYTF. CDR3 DNA: TGTGCCAGCAGTGGCGACAGGATCTATGGCTACACCTTC.

The gene calls are TRBV5-4 and TRBJ1-2; D possibly corresponds to TRBD1 (6 bases). Germline V gene lookup returns CDR1 SGHNT and CDR2 YYREEE (reference sequence). The CDR3 is 14 amino acids. The germline V and J ends were trimmed by 0 bases and 3 bases, with 9 bases remaining between them. The chain's CDR3 is CASSLVQGHYGYTF. CDR3 coding DNA: TGTGCCAGCAGCTTGGTACAGGGTCACTATGGCTACACCTTC.

This chain connects TRBV30 to TRBJ1-1; possibly TRBD1 for D (5 bases). The germline V gene encodes CDR1 GTSNPN and CDR2 SVGIG (reference sequence). Trimming cost V 2 bases and J 0 bases, with 13 bases left between them. The length of the CDR3 is 15 residues. The CDR3 is CAWSQGPIMNTEAFF. As DNA, the CDR3 is TGTGCCTGGAGTCAGGGACCGATAATGAACACTGAAGCTTTCTTT. The variable domain in full, with the rest retrieved from reference TRBV30 and TRBJ1-1, is SQTIHQWPATLVQPVGSPLSLECTVEGTSNPNLYWYRQAAGRGLQLLFYSVGIGQISSEVPQNLSASRPQDRQFILSSKKLLLSDSGFYLCAWSQGPIMNTEAFFGQGTRLTVV.

The J gene is TRBJ1-1, the V gene TRBV28; 10 positions agree with TRBD1. V lost 6 bases, J lost 4 bases, and 8 bases stayed unmatched. CDR3 length: 15 amino acids. Germline V gene lookup returns CDR1 MDHEN and CDR2 SYDVKM. The DNA of the CDR3 is TGTGCCAGCAGGGTGACAGGGGGCGCTAGCACTGAAGCTTTCTTT. This codes for CASRVTGGASTEAFF.

The rearrangement links TRBV5-1 to TRBJ2-2; 7 bases match TRBD1. The CDR3 runs 17 residues. CDR1 and CDR2 (germline): SGHRS, YFSETQ. Trimming took 3 bases from V and 2 from J; bases not matched to a gene: 10. This CDR3 is CASSSILTGLNTGELFF. CDR3 nucleotides: TGCGCCAGCAGCTCTATCTTGACAGGGCTAAACACCGGGGAGCTGTTTTTT.

This rearrangement joins TRBV6-1 to TRBJ1-2; D might be TRBD1 (5 bases). Germline-derived CDR1 and CDR2 are MNHNS and SASEGT. V was cut by 3 bases and J by 7 bases, with 21 bases left in between. The CDR3 covers 16 residues. The CDR3 DNA is TGTGCCAGCAGTGACATCGGGGGGAACCAGGGAGTTGGCTACACCTTC. Its translation: CASSDIGGNQGVGYTF.

The V and J genes are TRBV5-1 and TRBJ1-1; D is unresolved. With 0 bases removed from V and 6 bases from J, the gap between germline ends came to 15 bases. This CDR3 has 15 residues. CDR1 and CDR2 from the germline V gene are SGHRS and YFSETQ. This CDR3 reads CASSLESGWRAEAFF. In DNA, the CDR3 is TGCGCCAGCAGCTTGGAGTCGGGGTGGCGCGCTGAAGCTTTCTTT. Filled out from reference TRBV5-1 and TRBJ1-1, the complete variable domain reads KAGVTQTPRYLIKTRGQQVTLSCSPISGHRSVSWYQQTPGQGLQFLFEYFSETQRNKGNFPGRFSGRQFSNSRSEMNVSTLELGDSALYLCASSLESGWRAEAFFGQGTRLTVV.

This chain joins TRBV5-4 and TRBJ1-2, with TRBD1 matching 8 bases. The CDR3 totals 13 residues. The germline gives CDR1 SGHNT, CDR2 YYREEE (reference sequence). V dropped 4 bases and J dropped 8; count of bases not matched to a gene: 7. For the CDR3, the DNA is TGTGCCAGCAGCCCGGACAGGGCGGGAGGCTACACCTTC. Translation: CASSPDRAGGYTF.

V is TRBV5-8 and J is TRBJ1-5, with unresolved D. V was shortened by 1 base and J by 2 bases, with 10 bases between the two germline ends. Germline V lookup: CDR1 SGHTS, CDR2 YDEGEE. This CDR3 spans 15 amino acids. The chain's CDR3 is CASSLIGNGNQPQHF. The CDR3 DNA reads as TGTGCCAGCAGCTTGATTGGGAACGGCAATCAGCCCCAGCATTTT. The full variable domain, its missing parts supplied by reference TRBV5-8 and TRBJ1-5, is EAGVTQSPTHLIKTRGQQATLRCSPISGHTSVYWYQQALGLGLQFLLWYDEGEERNRGNFPPRFSGRQFPNYSSELNVNALELEDSALYLCASSLIGNGNQPQHFGDGTRLSIL.

The chain joins TRBV10-3 to TRBJ2-7; D not resolved. V was pared by 2 bases and J by 7 bases, with 6 bases between. The CDR3 loop spans 11 amino acids. Germline values: CDR1 ENHRY, CDR2 SYGVKD. The CDR3: CAISEGTEQYF. Here the CDR3 DNA reads TGTGCCATCAGTGAGGGTACGGAGCAGTACTTC.

The V and J genes are TRBV19 and TRBJ1-2; 10 bases line up with TRBD1. The CDR3 totals 18 residues. The germline V gene encodes CDR1 LNHDA and CDR2 SQIVND (reference sequence). The V segment lost 6 bases and the J segment 6 bases; nucleotides outside the gene matches: 19. The CDR3 nucleotides read TGTGCCAGTAGCCTAGGCCCGGGACAGGGGCCCATAATGAATGGCTACACCTTC. Protein sequence: CASSLGPGQGPIMNGYTF.

The chain is built from TRBV6-2 or TRBV6-3 and TRBJ1-5; D gene unclear. The CDR3 length is 14 residues. V lost 6 bases, J lost 1 base, and 10 bases lay in between. Germline CDR1 reads MNHEY; CDR2 reads SVGEGT. The CDR3 is CASSGVWSNQPQHF. CDR3 coding DNA: TGTGCCAGCAGCGGGGTGTGGAGCAATCAGCCCCAGCATTTT.

The chain has TRBV5-1 and TRBJ1-1; the match to TRBD1 covers 7 bases. CDR3 length: 14 residues. Losses at the gene ends were 0 bases for V and 4 bases for J; bases not matched to a gene: 3. Per germline, CDR1 SGHRS and CDR2 YFSETQ. Here the CDR3 reads CASSLEGALTEAFF. The CDR3 region has the DNA TGCGCCAGCAGCTTGGAGGGGGCGCTCACTGAAGCTTTCTTT.

V usage is TRBV9 and J usage is TRBJ2-3; TRBD2 agrees at 12 bases. CDR3 length equals 18 residues. Germline V CDR1 and CDR2: SGDLS, YYNGEE. The J segment lost 1 base and the V segment lost 0 bases, leaving 6 bases of the junction unmatched. The CDR3 reads CASSVDLAGGFGTDTQYF. CDR3 sequence (DNA): TGTGCCAGCAGCGTAGACCTAGCGGGGGGGTTCGGCACAGATACGCAGTATTTT. The complete variable domain, with remaining parts taken from reference TRBV9 and TRBJ2-3, reads DSGVTQTPKHLITATGQRVTLRCSPRSGDLSVYWYQQSLDQGLQFLIQYYNGEERAKGNILERFSAQQFPDLHSELNLSSLELGDSALYFCASSVDLAGGFGTDTQYFGPGTRLTVL.

The genes are TRBV19 and TRBJ1-1; D is uncertain. This CDR3 contains 16 residues. Germline CDR1 LNHDA, CDR2 SQIVND (reference sequence). Trimming removed 5 bases from V and 0 bases from J, with 16 bases in between. The CDR3: CASSSGRIRMNTEAFF. In DNA, the CDR3 is TGTGCCAGTAGTTCGGGTCGGATACGCATGAACACTGAAGCTTTCTTT. The full variable domain, completed using reference TRBV19 and TRBJ1-1, is DGGITQSPKYLFRKEGQNVTLSCEQNLNHDAMYWYRQDPGQGLRLIYYSQIVNDFQKGDIAEGYSVSREKKESFPLTVTSAQKNPTAFYLCASSSGRIRMNTEAFFGQGTRLTVV.

This chain links TRBV5-5 with TRBJ1-2; D is unresolved. This CDR3 region has 11 residues. Trimming took off 0 bases at V and 5 bases at J, with 2 bases between the two ends. CDR1 is SGHKS and CDR2 is YYEKEE in the germline V gene (reference sequence). The chain's CDR3 is CASSLVYGYTF. The CDR3 DNA reads TGTGCCAGCAGCTTGGTATATGGCTACACCTTC.

This rearrangement joins TRBV7-2 to TRBJ1-1; TRBD1 is a possible D gene (5 bases). Looked up from germline, CDR1 is SGHTA and CDR2 is FQGNSA. The CDR3 is 15 amino acids. V was cut by 1 base and J by 4 bases, with 13 bases left in between. The CDR3 loop reads CASSLGSGLSTEAFF. CDR3 sequence (DNA): TGTGCCAGCAGCTTAGGCTCAGGGTTGAGCACTGAAGCTTTCTTT.

This rearrangement joins TRBV3-1 (or the pseudogene TRBV3-2) to TRBJ2-1, with 9 bases lining up with TRBD1. Looked up from germline, CDR1 is LGHDT and CDR2 is YNNKEL (reference sequence). The CDR3 is 15 residues long. Trimming took 4 bases from V and 6 from J; bases not matched to a gene: 7. CDR3 coding DNA: TGTGCCAGCAGCCCAGACCCGGACAGGGGCAATGAGCAGTTCTTC. Translation gives CASSPDPDRGNEQFF.

The chain joins TRBV2 to TRBJ2-3; possible D gene TRBD1, 5 bases. V shed 3 bases and J shed 1 base, with 11 bases lying between them. CDR1 is SNHLY and CDR2 is FYNNEI in the germline V gene. CDR3 length equals 15 residues. This CDR3 reads CASSDARAGTDTQYF. DNA for the CDR3: TGTGCCAGCAGTGATGCCAGGGCAGGCACAGATACGCAGTATTTT.

This clone has just one count. The chain joins TRBV4-3 to TRBJ1-2; maybe TRBD1 (5 bases). The germline gives CDR1 LGHNA, CDR2 YSLEER. Trimming removed 0 bases at V and 7 bases at J, with 12 bases between. CDR3 size: 14 residues. This CDR3 is CASSQDRYGTGYTF. In DNA form, the CDR3 reads TGCGCCAGCAGCCAAGATCGTTATGGGACTGGCTACACCTTC.

The rearrangement joins TRBV5-1 to TRBJ1-1, with D unclear. Per the germline V gene, CDR1 is SGHRS and CDR2 is YFSETQ. V was clipped by 0 bases and J by 1 base, with 4 bases between them. This CDR3 is 13 amino acids long. Here the CDR3 reads CASSLAENTEAFF. Written as DNA, the CDR3 is TGCGCCAGCAGCTTGGCGGAGAACACTGAAGCTTTCTTT.

This clone was recorded a few times. This chain joins TRBV4-2 and TRBJ2-7; no firm D call. Trimming removed 0 bases at V and 5 bases at J, with 5 bases between. Germline V CDR1 and CDR2: LGHNA, YNFKEQ. This CDR3 region has 12 residues. The CDR3: CASSQDRDEQYF. DNA for the CDR3: TGTGCCAGCAGCCAAGATCGGGACGAGCAGTACTTC.

This chain links TRBV5-1 with TRBJ1-1; no clear D gene. V was clipped by 0 bases and J by 7 bases, with 13 bases between them. Germline lookup yields CDR1 SGHRS and CDR2 YFSETQ. The CDR3 covers 14 residues. The CDR3 DNA reads as TGCGCCAGCAGCTTGGCGTTCGACGTCGGTGAAGCTTTCTTT. As protein: CASSLAFDVGEAFF.

The chain couples TRBV21-1 to TRBJ2-3; the table's D call, TRBD1, has no DNA check behind it. TRBV21-1 is a known pseudogene. CDR3 size: 16 residues. The CDR3 coding sequence is TGTGCCAGCAGCAAAGCTTGGGCAGTCCGAACAGATACGCAGTATTTT. Its protein product is CASSKAWAVRTDTQYF.

In nucleotides, the CDR3 is TGTGCCAGCAGCTTAGCCCGACAGTCCTTGGAGCAGTACTTC. As protein: CASSLARQSLEQYF. This chain joins TRBV7-2 and TRBJ2-7, with TRBD1 as a possible D gene (5 bases). This CDR3 comprises 14 residues. The V end lost 0 bases, the J end lost 7 bases, and 13 bases lay between the germline ends. Germline loops: CDR1 SGHTA, CDR2 FQGNSA.